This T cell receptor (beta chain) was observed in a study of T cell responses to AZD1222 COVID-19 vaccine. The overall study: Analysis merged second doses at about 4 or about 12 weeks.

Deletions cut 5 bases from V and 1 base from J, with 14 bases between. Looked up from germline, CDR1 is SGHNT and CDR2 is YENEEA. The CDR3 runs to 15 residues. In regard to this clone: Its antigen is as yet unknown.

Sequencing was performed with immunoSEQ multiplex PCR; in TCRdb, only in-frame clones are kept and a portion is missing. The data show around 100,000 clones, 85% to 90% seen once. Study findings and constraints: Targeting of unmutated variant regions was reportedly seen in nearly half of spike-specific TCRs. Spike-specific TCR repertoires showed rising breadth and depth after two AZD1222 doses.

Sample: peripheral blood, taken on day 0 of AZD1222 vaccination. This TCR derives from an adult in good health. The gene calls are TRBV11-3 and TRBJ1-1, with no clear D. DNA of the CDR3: TGTGCCAGCAGCCCTTCGGACGCCCGGAACACTGAAGCTTTCTTT. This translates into CASSPSDARNTEAFF.